A single sample gave rise to the 3 T cell receptor beta chains below, sequenced in a study of T cells in narcolepsy. Data came from immunoSEQ multiplex PCR; TCRdb stores just in-frame clones and leaves some out. This repertoire shows about 40,000 clones, approximately 88% found once; its top ten account for approximately 1.2%. Material for sequencing was CD45RA- memory CD4+ T cells from PBMCs. These receptor sequences come from a human donor with narcolepsy.

The rearrangement joins TRBV28 to TRBJ1-4; 7 nucleotides align to TRBD1. Unmatched junction bases numbered 15, after V lost 3 bases and J lost 8 bases. The CDR3 has 17 residues. Germline CDR1 and CDR2: MDHEN and SYDVKM. In nucleotides, the CDR3 is TGTGCCAGCAGTTTCTCAGGGGGGGATCCATTCAGAGAAAAACTGTTTTTT. This sequence encodes CASSFSGGDPFREKLFF.

This clone was observed once. The gene calls are TRBV10-2 and TRBJ2-3; D gene unclear. The CDR3 has 13 residues. The germline V gene encodes CDR1 WSHSY and CDR2 SAAADI. The V end was cut by 6 bases, the J end by 1 base, with 8 bases between. The CDR3 sequence: CASRDLGTDTQYF. In DNA, the CDR3 is TGCGCCAGCAGGGACCTTGGCACAGATACGCAGTATTTT.

There are a few counts of this clone. V usage is TRBV11-3 and J usage is TRBJ2-7; 11 nucleotides line up with TRBD1. The trim removed 3 bases at V and 5 bases at J, leaving 3 bases unmatched. The germline CDR1 and CDR2 sequences are SGHNT and YENEEA. The CDR3 consists of 14 residues. In DNA, the CDR3 is TGTGCCAGCAGCTTGGGACAGGGGGTCGACGAGCAGTACTTC. Amino acids: CASSLGQGVDEQYF.